A selection of T cell receptor beta chains follows, all from one sample in a study of blood T cell repertoires in COVID-19. Profiling relied on immunoSEQ multiplex PCR, and the TCRdb table lists in-frame clones only, not all of them. This sample has about 220,000 clones, with approximately 85% found just once. The sample taken for sequencing was peripheral blood. These receptors all stem from a woman aged 70-85 years with COVID-19, enrolled during active disease. The CDR3 runs from the conserved cysteine through the conserved F or W. The D gene is left open where the match is weak. Clone size is not always given. Where it is, it says once, few, many or a class for expanded clones.

TRBV2	.	once	TRBJ1-1	CASSAVNTEAFF	TGTGCCAGCAGTGCGGTGAACACTGAAGCTTTCTTT
TRBV7-3	TRBD2	.	TRBJ2-1	CASSLPRRETREQFF	TGTGCCAGCAGCTTACCCCGGCGGGAGACAAGGGAGCAGTTCTTC
TRBV9	TRBD1	.	TRBJ1-2	CASSDGRGNNYGYTF	TGTGCCAGCAGCGACGGCAGGGGGAACAACTATGGCTACACCTTC
TRBV27	.	.	TRBJ1-6	CASSFDSRRNSPLHF	TGTGCCAGCAGTTTCGACAGTCGACGTAATTCACCCCTCCACTTT
TRBV9	TRBD1	.	TRBJ2-7	CASSGTGAGGKYF	TGTGCCAGCAGCGGGACAGGGGCAGGGGGGAAGTACTTC
TRBV7-7	TRBD2	.	TRBJ2-3	CASSLGVAGGTPDTQYF	TGTGCTAGCAGCTTAGGAGTGGCGGGAGGTACCCCGGATACGCAGTATTTT
TRBV4-1	.	few	TRBJ1-1	CASSQDWVQVNTEAFF	TGCGCCAGCAGCCAAGATTGGGTGCAGGTGAACACTGAAGCTTTCTTT
TRBV5-1	TRBD1	.	TRBJ2-2	CASSTGQGTTNTGELFF	TGCGCCAGCAGCACCGGACAGGGGACAACGAACACCGGGGAGCTGTTTTTT
TRBV6-5	.	.	TRBJ2-7	CASSGDGGGEQYF	TGTGCCAGCAGCGGAGATGGGGGCGGCGAGCAGTACTTC
TRBV3-1/TRBV3-2	.	.	TRBJ2-1	CASSQVPGGRFF	TGTGCCAGCAGCCAAGTCCCCGGTGGTAGGTTCTTC
TRBV3-1/TRBV3-2	.	once	TRBJ1-2	CASSQEGGWGNYGYTF	TGTGCCAGCAGCCAAGAGGGAGGGTGGGGGAACTATGGCTACACCTTC
TRBV11-3	.	.	TRBJ2-1	CASSQRQGMRAEQFF	TGTGCCAGCAGCCAGAGGCAGGGGATGAGGGCTGAGCAGTTCTTC
TRBV5-6	TRBD1	.	TRBJ1-1	CASSHRGQNTEAFF	TGTGCCAGCAGCCACAGGGGACAGAACACTGAAGCTTTCTTT
TRBV18	TRBD1	.	TRBJ1-4	CASSPGQARANEKLFF	TGTGCCAGCTCACCGGGACAGGCTCGGGCTAATGAAAAACTGTTTTTT
TRBV3-1/TRBV3-2	TRBD2	.	TRBJ2-7	CASSQGRTSGPISYEQYF	TGTGCCAGCAGCCAAGGACGAACTAGCGGGCCAATCTCCTACGAGCAGTACTTC
TRBV6-5	TRBD1	.	TRBJ1-5	CASSSTGVGNQPQHF	TGTGCCAGCAGCTCGACAGGGGTTGGGAATCAGCCCCAGCATTTT
TRBV4-1	.	.	TRBJ1-3	CASSQVRTSGGNTIYF	TGCGCCAGCAGCCAAGTTCGGACCTCGGGGGGAAACACCATATATTTT
TRBV2	TRBD2	many	TRBJ2-2	CASSPRTSGEGTGELFF	TGTGCCAGCAGTCCTAGGACTAGCGGAGAAGGCACCGGGGAGCTGTTTTTT
TRBV2	.	.	TRBJ2-3	CASSEALRGTTGTDTQYF	TGTGCCAGCAGTGAAGCCCTCCGGGGGACCACAGGCACAGATACGCAGTATTTT
TRBV3-1/TRBV3-2	.	.	TRBJ1-2	CASSQTGGYTF	TGTGCCAGCAGCCAAACAGGGGGCTACACCTTC
TRBV9	.	.	TRBJ1-3	CASSVGMTGAGNTIYF	TGTGCCAGCAGCGTCGGAATGACGGGAGCTGGAAACACCATATATTTT
TRBV3-1/TRBV3-2	TRBD1	.	TRBJ2-5	CASSQGLSGTGKETQYF	TGTGCCAGCAGCCAAGGTCTATCCGGGACAGGGAAAGAGACCCAGTACTTC
TRBV11-1	.	.	TRBJ1-2	CASSLESGTMAGYTF	TGTGCCAGCAGCTTAGAATCAGGGACAATGGCTGGCTACACCTTC
TRBV29-1	TRBD1	.	TRBJ1-1	CSVDREVNTEAFF	TGCAGCGTGGACAGGGAGGTGAACACTGAAGCTTTCTTT
TRBV19	TRBD2	.	TRBJ2-5	CASSILAGETQYF	TGTGCCAGTAGTATACTAGCGGGGGAGACCCAGTACTTC